Below, 29 T cell receptor beta chains from the same sample are listed, as sequenced in a study of cytomegalovirus exposure and HLA in healthy donors. PCR was performed using 60 Vbeta and 13 Jbeta primers. The method was immunoSEQ multiplex PCR; TCRdb's version includes in-frame clones alone and lacks a portion of them. The sample lists over 70,000 clones, around 80% occurring once. The sequenced sample consisted of PBMCs. The source is a man in his forties or fifties in good health and CMV-seropositive.

The chain couples TRBV18 to TRBJ2-5; D is perhaps TRBD2 (6 bases). In germline, CDR1 is KGHSH, CDR2 LQKENI. The CDR3 is 19 residues long. Trimming removed 0 bases from V and 5 bases from J, with 25 bases in between. The CDR3 sequence: CASSPPLSRLGGVRETQYF. DNA for the CDR3: TGTGCCAGCTCACCACCCCTTTCGAGGCTCGGGGGAGTTCGTGAGACCCAGTACTTC.

V is TRBV11-3 and J is TRBJ2-3, with D possibly matching TRBD2 (6 bases). The CDR3 runs 15 residues. Per germline, CDR1 SGHNT and CDR2 YENEEA. V was pared by 5 bases and J by 1 base, with 13 bases between. This CDR3 is CASSAWWEGTDTQYF. CDR3 DNA: TGTGCCAGCAGCGCCTGGTGGGAGGGCACAGATACGCAGTATTTT.

This rearrangement joins TRBV9 to TRBJ1-4; TRBD1 agrees at 7 bases. From germline, CDR1 is SGDLS and CDR2 YYNGEE. The CDR3 spans 15 residues. V was pared by 0 bases and J by 4 bases, with 3 bases of the junction left unmatched. The CDR3, as DNA: TGTGCCAGCAGCGTAGGGGGACAGAGTAATGAAAAACTGTTTTTT. Its protein is CASSVGGQSNEKLFF.

The J gene is TRBJ2-7, the V gene TRBV9; 7 bases fit TRBD2. This CDR3 region has 15 residues. Looked up from germline, CDR1 is SGDLS and CDR2 is YYNGEE. The junction had 9 bases not matched to a gene; V was cut back by 3 bases and J by 3 bases. The CDR3 DNA reads TGTGCCAGCAGCGCCCTTGGACTAGGGGACTACGAGCAGTACTTC. Its translation is CASSALGLGDYEQYF.

The chain uses TRBV5-8 and TRBJ2-2; a weak D match, TRBD1 (6 bases). This CDR3 contains 16 residues. Germline V gene sequence: CDR1 SGHTS, CDR2 YDEGEE. Trimming shortened V by 4 bases and J by 7 bases, and 20 bases separated the two germline ends. The CDR3 region is CASSPGGPGVFGELFF. DNA of the CDR3: TGTGCCAGCAGCCCCGGCGGGCCAGGGGTTTTCGGGGAGCTGTTTTTT.

This clone showed up just a few times. The chain uses TRBV5-1 and TRBJ2-2, with a weak D call TRBD1 (6 bases). Germline loops: CDR1 SGHRS, CDR2 YFSETQ. The CDR3 totals 17 residues. V dropped 0 bases and J dropped 6 bases, with 18 bases sitting between them. CDR3: CASSLGQASLSAGELFF. CDR3 coding DNA: TGCGCCAGCAGCTTGGGACAGGCAAGTTTAAGCGCCGGGGAGCTGTTTTTT.

V gene TRBV12-5 combines with J gene TRBJ2-1, with 15 bases matching TRBD2. V dropped 1 base and J dropped 0; count of bases not matched to a gene: 10. CDR1 is LGHNT and CDR2 is FRNRAP in the germline V gene. The CDR3 sequence is 21 residues long. CDR3 amino acids: CASGLGLGLAGGPSSYNEQFF. Here the CDR3 DNA reads TGTGCTAGTGGTTTGGGCCTCGGACTAGCGGGAGGGCCTAGCTCCTACAATGAGCAGTTCTTC.

With respect to this clone: The junction departs from the called germline gene at one end, perhaps through a read error. The chain carries TRBV7-8 and TRBJ2-6, with D perhaps TRBD2 (5 bases). The CDR3 spans 18 residues. Germline CDR1 is SGHVS and CDR2 is FQNEAQ. Written as DNA, the CDR3 is TGTGCCAGCACCTTAAGGGAGACCGTGGCCTCTGGGGCCAACGTCCTGACTTTC. It is translated as CASTLRETVASGANVLTF.

The chain combines TRBV27 with TRBJ2-1; D might be TRBD1 (6 bases). Germline values: CDR1 MNHEY, CDR2 SMNVEV (reference sequence). The V gene lost 6 bases and the J gene lost 0 bases, with 15 bases spanning the gap. This CDR3 spans 16 amino acids. CDR3 region: CASRSPRGSSYNEQFF. The DNA for the CDR3 is TGTGCCAGCAGATCCCCCAGGGGAAGCTCCTACAATGAGCAGTTCTTC.

The CDR3: CAWSLTGGAQPQHF. CDR3 nucleotides: TGTGCCTGGAGTTTAACAGGGGGAGCCCAGCCCCAGCATTTT. This chain uses TRBV30 with TRBJ1-5; 8 bases are shared with TRBD1. V gave up 2 bases and J gave up 7 bases; unmatched junction bases: 7. In germline, CDR1 is GTSNPN, CDR2 SVGIG (reference sequence). This CDR3 is built from 14 residues.

This chain connects TRBV27 to TRBJ2-1, with 11 bases that match TRBD1. From germline, CDR1 is MNHEY and CDR2 SMNVEV (reference sequence). J lost 7 bases, V lost 8 bases, and 7 bases had no gene match. The CDR3 runs 14 residues. The CDR3 DNA sequence: TGTGCCAGCCGTGGACAGGGGGCGCAAAATGAGCAGTTCTTC. Protein product: CASRGQGAQNEQFF.

The chain combines TRBV19 with TRBJ1-1, with D unclear. The CDR3 is 15 residues long. The ends were cut back, 7 bases at V and 1 base at J, with 16 bases in the middle. Per germline, CDR1 LNHDA and CDR2 SQIVND (reference sequence). DNA of the CDR3: TGTGCCAGTAAAACGGACGGGATGGGGAACACTGAAGCTTTCTTT. This translates into CASKTDGMGNTEAFF. The full variable domain, completed using reference TRBV19 and TRBJ1-1, is DGGITQSPKYLFRKEGQNVTLSCEQNLNHDAMYWYRQDPGQGLRLIYYSQIVNDFQKGDIAEGYSVSREKKESFPLTVTSAQKNPTAFYLCASKTDGMGNTEAFFGQGTRLTVV.

In nucleotides, the CDR3 is TGCGCCAGCACCCGGGGACTAGCTTCCAATGAGCAGTTCTTC. Amino acid sequence: CASTRGLASNEQFF. The V call is TRBV5-1, the J call TRBJ2-1; 9 nucleotides agree with TRBD2. This CDR3 is 14 amino acids long. Losses at the gene ends were 6 bases for V and 6 bases for J; bases not matched to a gene: 7. Germline-derived CDR1 and CDR2 are SGHRS and YFSETQ.

The rearrangement joins TRBV4-3 to TRBJ1-1; no clear D. The germline gives CDR1 LGHNA, CDR2 YSLEER. This CDR3 is built from 16 residues. Trimming cost V 0 bases and J 0 bases, with 11 bases left between them. CDR3 bases: TGCGCCAGCAGCCAAGATTCTCAGGCTATGAACACTGAAGCTTTCTTT. It encodes CASSQDSQAMNTEAFF.

This clone is a singleton in its sample. The chain employs TRBV29-1 and TRBJ1-2; no reliable D call. The V gene's germline CDR1 is SQVTM and CDR2 ANQGSEA. V was clipped by 4 bases and J by 8 bases, with 14 bases between them. The CDR3 loop spans 12 amino acids. The CDR3 DNA follows: TGCAGCGTTGGACGCCTCATGGAGGGCTACACCTTC. Residues: CSVGRLMEGYTF.

The chain couples TRBV7-6 to TRBJ2-1; possible D gene TRBD2, 8 bases. From germline, CDR1 is SGHVS and CDR2 FNYEAQ. This CDR3 has 15 amino acids. V was clipped by 3 bases and J by 8 bases, with 17 bases between them. As DNA, the CDR3 is TGTGCCAGCAGCTTCAACAGGGGACTAGGCTATGAGCAGTTCTTC. Protein product: CASSFNRGLGYEQFF.

The chain couples TRBV5-1 to TRBJ2-7; D is possibly TRBD1 (5 bases). The germline V gene encodes CDR1 SGHRS and CDR2 YFSETQ. The CDR3 runs 16 residues. V lost 4 bases, J lost 0 bases, and 17 bases lay in between. The CDR3 region has the DNA TGCGCCAGCAGCCACGGCTCAGACGACAGCTCCTACGAGCAGTACTTC. Translating it yields CASSHGSDDSSYEQYF.

This chain connects TRBV14 to TRBJ1-1; a weak D match, TRBD1 (6 bases). Germline CDR1 SGHDN, CDR2 FVKESK. V was shortened by 5 bases and J by 7 bases, with 14 bases between the two germline ends. CDR3 size: 13 residues. The CDR3 region is CASSGTGYHEAFF. The CDR3 region has the DNA TGTGCCAGCAGCGGAACAGGGTACCATGAAGCTTTCTTT.

The chain links TRBV6-5 to TRBJ2-5, with 9 nucleotides matching TRBD2. V lost 7 bases and J lost 4; bases outside the gene matches: 7. Germline assignment: CDR1 MNHEY and CDR2 SVGAGI. The CDR3 is 14 amino acids. The CDR3 sequence is CASKRRTSVETQYF. DNA for the CDR3: TGTGCCAGCAAGAGACGGACTAGCGTAGAGACCCAGTACTTC.

This clone turned up a few times. The V gene is TRBV2, the J gene TRBJ2-1, with 10 bases aligning to TRBD2. The CDR3 runs to 13 residues. Germline trimming cut 8 bases from V and 6 bases from J; bases unmatched to any gene: 4. Germline CDR1 SNHLY, CDR2 FYNNEI. CDR3 in amino acids: CASSSGSSNEQFF. The CDR3 DNA follows: TGTGCCAGCTCTAGCGGGAGTAGCAATGAGCAGTTCTTC.

The V call is TRBV6-5, the J call TRBJ2-7; the D is unclear. In germline, CDR1 is MNHEY, CDR2 SVGAGI. Trimming pared 6 bases from V and 5 bases from J, leaving 11 bases between. The length of the CDR3 is 12 residues. CDR3 sequence reads: CASSPMSDEQYF. The CDR3 DNA follows: TGTGCCAGCAGCCCCATGAGTGACGAGCAGTACTTC.

The chain has TRBV5-4 and TRBJ1-2, with 7 bases aligning to TRBD1. The CDR3 has 14 residues. Germline CDR1 and CDR2: SGHNT and YYREEE (reference sequence). Germline trimming cut 4 bases from V and 2 bases from J; bases unmatched to any gene: 5. This CDR3 is CASSRQGANYGYTF. The CDR3 nucleotides are TGTGCCAGCAGCCGACAGGGCGCCAACTATGGCTACACCTTC. Variable domain in full (rest from reference TRBV5-4 and TRBJ1-2): ETGVTQSPTHLIKTRGQQVTLRCSSQSGHNTVSWYQQALGQGPQFIFQYYREEENGRGNFPPRFSGLQFPNYSSELNVNALELDDSALYLCASSRQGANYGYTFGSGTRLTVV.

V usage is TRBV2 and J usage is TRBJ2-3; TRBD1 might be the D (6 bases). This CDR3 contains 14 residues. The V end lost 4 bases, the J end lost 2 bases, and 10 bases lay between the germline ends. Germline CDR1 and CDR2: SNHLY and FYNNEI. This CDR3 reads CASSVNRATDTQYF. The CDR3 bases are TGTGCCAGCAGTGTGAACAGGGCCACAGATACGCAGTATTTT.

About this clone: The same CDR3 is also encoded by other DNA sequences in this sample. The chain uses TRBV14 and TRBJ2-7; 11 bases map to TRBD1. Germline lookup yields CDR1 SGHDN and CDR2 FVKESK. Unmatched junction bases numbered 1, after V lost 8 bases and J lost 1 base. The CDR3 contains 13 residues. The CDR3 DNA reads as TGTGCCAGCCGGGACAGGGGGTCCTACGAGCAGTACTTC. It specifies CASRDRGSYEQYF.

The chain joins TRBV19 to TRBJ2-7; D is perhaps TRBD2 (6 bases). Germline values: CDR1 LNHDA, CDR2 SQIVND (reference sequence). V was clipped by 7 bases and J by 0 bases, with 16 bases between them. The CDR3 sequence is 15 residues long. CDR3 sequence (DNA): TGTGCCAGTAATCCGTCGGCGGGGAGCTCCTACGAGCAGTACTTC. Its protein is CASNPSAGSSYEQYF.

Here the CDR3 reads CASSDGANYGYTF. The CDR3 bases are TGTGCCAGCAGTGACGGAGCCAACTATGGCTACACCTTC. This chain links TRBV6-4 with TRBJ1-2; D gene ambiguous. The germline V and J ends were trimmed by 2 bases and 2 bases, with 6 bases remaining between them. Per the germline V gene, CDR1 is MRHNA and CDR2 is SNTAGT. The CDR3 runs 13 residues.

The chain uses TRBV4-1 and TRBJ2-5; 12 bases align to TRBD2. CDR3 length: 14 residues. CDR1 is MGHRA and CDR2 is YSYEKL in the germline V gene. The V gene end was trimmed by 1 base and the J gene end by 14 bases; junction bases not matched to a gene: 8. CDR3 DNA sequence: TGCGCCAGCAGCCAAGGCCTAGCGGGAGGGCCACGTTACTTC. This translates into CASSQGLAGGPRYF.

A note on this clone: In this CDR3 the conserved last residue, phenylalanine or tryptophan, is missing, so a read error is likely. The rearrangement uses TRBV5-1 and TRBJ1-5; D possibly corresponds to TRBD1 (5 bases). CDR1 is SGHRS, CDR2 YFSETQ, per germline. This CDR3 spans 16 amino acids. Trimming cost V 0 bases and J 5 bases, with 15 bases left between them. For the CDR3, the DNA is TGCGCCAGCAGCTTGGACCCCCAGGGTACTCATCAGCCCCAGCATCTT. It encodes CASSLDPQGTHQPQHL.

In DNA, the CDR3 is TGTGCCAGCAACAGTCAGGGACTAGACATCAATGAGCAGTTCTTC. The encoded protein is CASNSQGLDINEQFF. The J gene is TRBJ2-1, the V gene TRBV2; 8 bases are a match to TRBD2. The CDR3 loop spans 15 amino acids. V lost 7 bases and J lost 6; bases outside the gene matches: 11. Germline V gives CDR1 SNHLY, CDR2 FYNNEI.